This T cell receptor (beta chain) is drawn from a study of molecular identifiers for immune sequencing clone quantification. Study-level results: Clones with over 20 RNA copies captured over 99% of effector molecules but under 1% of naive ones.

This clonotype was found many times. As yet, its antigen is unknown. CDR1 is LNHDA, CDR2 SQIVND, per germline (reference sequence). J lost 3 bases, V lost 6 bases, and 13 bases had no gene match. This CDR3 comprises 17 residues. Previously published methods and listed TCR primers were used for the bulk TCR libraries. One entry per CDR3 protein results from TCRdb running MiXCR on the PCR reads. Of about 640,000 distinct CDR3 sequences in the sample, just under 20% were seen once. Sorting captured naive CD8 T cells as CD8+CD4-CCR7+CD45RA+. Sequenced sample: naive CD8+ T cells from blood, with Jurkat cell RNA spiked in. The subset: FACS-sorted CD8+CD4-CCR7+CD45RA+ naive T cells. This sequence originates from a human donor in good health. Some libraries in this study had Jurkat cell RNA spiked in. This chain uses TRBV19 with TRBJ2-2, with TRBD1 identical over 7 bases. DNA for the CDR3: TGTGCCAGTAGGATCCCGACAGGGATGTCAGACACCGGGGAGCTGTTTTTT. Encoded protein: CASRIPTGMSDTGELFF.